The 27 T cell receptor beta chains reported below all come from one sample, sequenced in a study of CD8 T cells in Susac syndrome. The authors reverse transcribed roughly 0.5 to 1 ug RNA with random hexamers. TCRdb redid the calling of the immunoSEQ multiplex PCR reads with MiXCR, one entry per CDR3 protein. The sample records 200,000 to 300,000 distinct CDR3 sequences, 90% to 96% being singletons. The sequencing input was CD4+ T cells from PBMCs. The origin of the receptors is a human donor with Susac syndrome.

The chain employs TRBV29-1 and TRBJ1-2; unclear D gene. Looked up from germline, CDR1 is SQVTM and CDR2 is ANQGSEA. Trimming left V 6 bases short and J 9 bases short, with 20 bases between. The CDR3 spans 13 residues. CDR3 sequence: CSVLAVSDFRYTF. In DNA form, the CDR3 reads TGCAGCGTCTTAGCGGTCTCAGACTTTCGCTACACCTTC. Full variable domain (missing parts from reference TRBV29-1 and TRBJ1-2): SAVISQKPSRDICQRGTSLTIQCQVDSQVTMMFWYRQQPGQSLTLIATANQGSEATYESGFVIDKFPISRPNLTFSTLTVSNMSPEDSSIYLCSVLAVSDFRYTFGSGTRLTVV.

The V and J genes are TRBV29-1 and TRBJ1-4; perhaps TRBD1 as D (6 bases). Germline V gene data show CDR1 as SQVTM and CDR2 as ANQGSEA. The CDR3 extends over 10 amino acids. V shed 7 bases and J shed 6 bases, with 6 bases lying between them. CDR3 nucleotides: TGCAGCGCAGGGGATGAAAAACTGTTTTTT. Translating it yields CSAGDEKLFF.

The chain recombines TRBV2 with TRBJ1-1, with D perhaps matching TRBD1 (5 bases). The V gene's germline CDR1 is SNHLY and CDR2 FYNNEI. With 11 bases removed from V and 6 bases from J, the gap between germline ends came to 19 bases. This CDR3 is 13 amino acids long. CDR3 in amino acids: CAGHSGRVAEAFF. The CDR3 DNA sequence: TGTGCCGGACACTCAGGCAGGGTGGCTGAAGCTTTCTTT.

CDR3 bases: TGCGCCAGCAGCCACACGGGGCGGGCCGACCGCTCCTACAATGAGCAGTTCTTC. Translation: CASSHTGRADRSYNEQFF. The chain employs TRBV4-1 and TRBJ2-1, with D possibly being TRBD1 or TRBD2 (5 bases each). The CDR3 consists of 18 residues. From germline, CDR1 is MGHRA and CDR2 YSYEKL. Trimming cost V 3 bases and J 0 bases, with 18 bases left between them.

The V and J genes are TRBV19 and TRBJ1-5; D gene ambiguous. V dropped 1 base and J dropped 3 bases, with 10 bases sitting between them. This CDR3 is built from 15 residues. Germline V gene sequence: CDR1 LNHDA, CDR2 SQIVND (reference sequence). CDR3 sequence (DNA): TGTGCCAGTAGTATAGGAGGGTCCAACAATCAGCCCCAGCATTTT. This sequence encodes CASSIGGSNNQPQHF. The variable domain in full, with the rest retrieved from reference TRBV19 and TRBJ1-5, is DGGITQSPKYLFRKEGQNVTLSCEQNLNHDAMYWYRQDPGQGLRLIYYSQIVNDFQKGDIAEGYSVSREKKESFPLTVTSAQKNPTAFYLCASSIGGSNNQPQHFGDGTRLSIL.

This clonotype was found a few times. V gene TRBV12-3 or TRBV12-4 combines with J gene TRBJ2-7, with no clear D. This CDR3 is 13 amino acids long. V gave up 2 bases and J gave up 3 bases, with 8 bases separating them. In nucleotides, the CDR3 is TGTGCCAGCAGTTTATCCCTAGACTACGAGCAGTACTTC. This translates into CASSLSLDYEQYF.

The chain employs TRBV29-1 and TRBJ1-3; a weak D match, TRBD1 (5 bases). The length of the CDR3 is 15 residues. V was clipped by 4 bases and J by 0 bases, with 13 bases between them. Germline CDR1 reads SQVTM; CDR2 reads ANQGSEA. The DNA of the CDR3 is TGCAGCGTTGCTCTGACAGTTAGCTCTGGAAACACCATATATTTT. Translation gives CSVALTVSSGNTIYF.

The V call is TRBV5-4, the J call TRBJ1-2, with a possible D match to TRBD1 (5 bases). Deletions cut 0 bases from V and 9 bases from J, with 18 bases between. CDR1 SGHNT and CDR2 YYREEE come from the germline V gene (reference sequence). The CDR3 is 15 residues long. Here the CDR3 DNA reads TGTGCCAGCAGCTTGGAGGCGGGCACAGGCTCAAGCTACACCTTC. Translating it yields CASSLEAGTGSSYTF.

This clonotype was seen once. The chain recombines TRBV10-3 with TRBJ1-2; D might be TRBD1 (6 bases). Per the germline V gene, CDR1 is ENHRY and CDR2 is SYGVKD. This CDR3 has 13 residues. V lost 4 bases, J lost 4 bases, and 10 bases lay in between. CDR3 sequence (DNA): TGTGCCATCAGTGGGGACAAGGCCTATGGCTACACCTTC. Its protein is CAISGDKAYGYTF.

CDR3 coding DNA: TGTGCCAGCAGCCCTAGACTAGCGGGAGGCTACGAGCAGTACTTC. This translates into CASSPRLAGGYEQYF. The chain couples TRBV7-2 to TRBJ2-7, with TRBD2 matching over 13 bases. The V and J ends lost 5 bases and 3 bases, in that order; junction bases with no gene match: 4. Germline CDR1 and CDR2: SGHTA and FQGNSA. The CDR3 runs 15 residues. Looking up the rest from reference TRBV7-2 and TRBJ2-7 gives the full variable domain: GAGVSQSPSNKVTEKGKDVELRCDPISGHTALYWYRQSLGQGLEFLIYFQGNSAPDKSGLPSDRFSAERTGGSVSTLTIQRTQQEDSAVYLCASSPRLAGGYEQYFGPGTRLTVT.

The chain couples TRBV5-1 to TRBJ1-1; TRBD1 is a possible D gene (5 bases). The germline CDR1 and CDR2 sequences are SGHRS and YFSETQ. The germline V and J ends were trimmed by 4 bases and 1 base, with 17 bases remaining between them. The CDR3 is made up of 16 amino acids. In DNA, the CDR3 is TGCGCCAGCAGCCGGATATCCGTGACAGAGAACACTGAAGCTTTCTTT. As protein: CASSRISVTENTEAFF.

This rearrangement joins TRBV28 to TRBJ2-5, with D possibly being TRBD1 (6 bases). This CDR3 contains 12 residues. V lost 6 bases and J 14 bases, leaving 19 bases between the germline ends. Germline values: CDR1 MDHEN, CDR2 SYDVKM. As DNA, the CDR3 is TGTGCCAGCAGGACAGGACAAGAAATCATCTACTTC. It codes for CASRTGQEIIYF. The complete variable domain, with remaining parts taken from reference TRBV28 and TRBJ2-5, reads DVKVTQSSRYLVKRTGEKVFLECVQDMDHENMFWYRQDPGLGLRLIYFSYDVKMKEKGDIPEGYSVSREKKERFSLILESASTNQTSMYLCASRTGQEIIYFGPGTRLLVL.

This clonotype was seen just once. The chain is built from TRBV4-2 and TRBJ2-5; D gene uncertain. Between the trimmed V and J ends, which lost 4 bases and 1 base, there was a span of 10 bases. CDR3 length equals 14 residues. The germline gives CDR1 LGHNA, CDR2 YNFKEQ. CDR3 loop: CASSPRHLQETQYF. CDR3 coding DNA: TGTGCCAGCAGCCCCCGACACCTCCAAGAGACCCAGTACTTC.

The gene calls are TRBV20-1 and TRBJ2-3, with D possibly matching TRBD2 (6 bases). The V end lost 6 bases, the J end lost 4 bases, and 17 bases lay between the germline ends. From germline, CDR1 is DFQATT and CDR2 SNEGSKA (reference sequence). This CDR3 spans 14 amino acids. CDR3 amino acids: CSAQGAGMSDTQYF. CDR3 nucleotide sequence: TGCAGTGCCCAAGGGGCGGGAATGTCAGATACGCAGTATTTT.

V and J are TRBV18 and TRBJ2-1; D is undetermined. Germline V CDR1 and CDR2: KGHSH, LQKENI. This CDR3 spans 13 amino acids. Deletions cut 3 bases from V and 5 bases from J, with 8 bases between. The CDR3 DNA reads TGTGCCAGCTCACCCATACTTAACAATGAGCAGTTCTTC. It specifies CASSPILNNEQFF.

This chain joins TRBV12-3 or TRBV12-4 and TRBJ2-3; D not resolved. The CDR3 sequence is 16 residues long. V was trimmed by 7 bases and J by 1 base, leaving 18 bases between them. CDR3 DNA: TGTGCCAGCAACAGAGGCTGGGAAAGGGGCACAGATACGCAGTATTTT. It is translated as CASNRGWERGTDTQYF.

The chain is built from TRBV29-1 and TRBJ1-1; D uncertain. This CDR3 contains 10 residues. Trimming took off 8 bases at V and 5 bases at J, with 9 bases between the two ends. Per germline, CDR1 SQVTM and CDR2 ANQGSEA. CDR3 sequence (DNA): TGCAGCACATTAGGGACTGAAGCTTTCTTT. Amino acid sequence: CSTLGTEAFF.

The chain is built from TRBV7-2 and TRBJ2-1; 13 positions agree with TRBD2. Germline V gene lookup returns CDR1 SGHTA and CDR2 FQGNSA. The ends lost 4 bases at V and 10 bases at J; junction bases unmatched: 7. The CDR3 has 15 amino acids. CDR3 in amino acids: CASSSGTSGTQEQFF. CDR3 bases: TGTGCCAGCAGCTCCGGGACTAGCGGGACCCAGGAGCAGTTCTTC. The whole variable domain, remainder taken from reference TRBV7-2 and TRBJ2-1, is GAGVSQSPSNKVTEKGKDVELRCDPISGHTALYWYRQSLGQGLEFLIYFQGNSAPDKSGLPSDRFSAERTGGSVSTLTIQRTQQEDSAVYLCASSSGTSGTQEQFFGPGTRLTVL.

V is TRBV12-3 or TRBV12-4 and J is TRBJ1-2; D is undetermined. V was trimmed by 6 bases and J by 3 bases, leaving 11 bases between them. CDR3 length: 13 residues. CDR3 loop: CASSKGSYYGYTF. In DNA, the CDR3 is TGTGCCAGCAGCAAGGGCAGCTACTATGGCTACACCTTC.

J is TRBJ1-1 and V is TRBV27; TRBD1 matches 8 bases. V trimming: 5 bases; J trimming: 1 base; junction bases outside the gene matches: 6. The germline CDR1 and CDR2 sequences are MNHEY and SMNVEV (reference sequence). The CDR3 runs 15 residues. The chain's CDR3 is CASSRRTGKNTEAFF. CDR3 in DNA: TGTGCCAGCAGTAGACGGACAGGGAAGAACACTGAAGCTTTCTTT.

The rearrangement joins TRBV20-1 to TRBJ2-3, with 10 bases identical to TRBD2. Germline V gene sequence: CDR1 DFQATT, CDR2 SNEGSKA (reference sequence). This CDR3 is 15 amino acids long. The V gene end was trimmed by 0 bases and the J gene end by 7 bases; junction bases not matched to a gene: 7. The CDR3 reads CSARDTGTSVNTQYF. The CDR3 region has the DNA TGCAGTGCTAGAGATACAGGGACTAGCGTAAATACGCAGTATTTT.

The chain couples TRBV6-5 to TRBJ1-5; D may be TRBD1 (6 bases). The CDR3 runs to 17 residues. The germline V gene has CDR1 MNHEY and CDR2 SVGAGI. Trimming took off 5 bases at V and 7 bases at J, with 24 bases between the two ends. CDR3 protein: CASSLLHGGGTGQPQHF. In DNA form, the CDR3 reads TGTGCCAGCAGTCTACTCCACGGAGGGGGAACAGGGCAGCCCCAGCATTTT.

This chain connects TRBV4-2 to TRBJ2-1; 11 bases agree with TRBD1. This CDR3 is 15 amino acids long. With V trimmed by 0 bases and J by 5 bases, 0 bases remained unmatched. The germline V gene encodes CDR1 LGHNA and CDR2 YNFKEQ. DNA for the CDR3: TGTGCCAGCAGCCAAGAGGGACAGGGGGACAATGAGCAGTTCTTC. Translation gives CASSQEGQGDNEQFF.

This chain joins TRBV29-1 and TRBJ1-1; a weak D match, TRBD1 (5 bases). Germline CDR1 and CDR2: SQVTM and ANQGSEA. Trimming stripped 7 bases from V and 0 bases from J, with 12 bases between. There are 13 residues in the CDR3. The CDR3 nucleotides read TGCAGCGCGTCCGGGGGACTGAACACTGAAGCTTTCTTT. Protein product: CSASGGLNTEAFF.

The chain has TRBV13 and TRBJ2-1; D unresolved. Germline CDR1 is PRHDT and CDR2 is FYEKMQ (reference sequence). This CDR3 has 12 amino acids. Trimming left V 7 bases short and J 8 bases short, with 12 bases between. Written as DNA, the CDR3 is TGTGCCAGCACTAGACGGTCCGATGAGCAGTTCTTC. This codes for CASTRRSDEQFF.

This clonotype was recorded once. The rearrangement links TRBV12-3 or TRBV12-4 to TRBJ1-5; D is unclear. V lost 6 bases and J 7 bases, leaving 10 bases between the germline ends. This CDR3 is built from 12 residues. The chain's CDR3 is CASRWGGQPQHF. The CDR3 bases are TGTGCCAGCAGGTGGGGTGGGCAGCCCCAGCATTTT.

The genes are TRBV14 and TRBJ1-4; D remains ambiguous. V was trimmed by 4 bases and J by 7 bases, leaving 10 bases between them. CDR1 and CDR2 (germline): SGHDN, FVKESK. The length of the CDR3 is 13 residues. CDR3 nucleotides: TGTGCCAGCAGCCTGCGACTCGGTGAAAAACTGTTTTTT. This encodes CASSLRLGEKLFF.